This T cell receptor (beta chain) was found in a study of CD8+CD57+ T cells in acquired aplastic anemia. General study points: Some 27 CD8+ CDR3 sequences were shared between patients and controls.

Turning to this clonotype: As yet, its antigen is unknown.

Germline assignment: CDR1 SGHVS and CDR2 FQNEAQ. The CDR3 has 16 amino acids. V lost 2 bases to trimming and J lost 9 bases, with 22 bases between them. Both TCR beta VDJ combination and CDR3 sequence profiling were carried out. Genomic DNA was the template for this profiling. TCRdb recomputed calls from the reads with MiXCR, one row per CDR3 protein. The table has hundreds of thousands of distinct CDR3 sequences, 55% to 75% seen once. The chain employs TRBV7-8 and TRBJ2-5, with D possibly matching TRBD2 (6 bases). This TCR came from a human donor in good health, serving as a control. Sequencing was performed on sorted CD4+, CD8+, or CD8+CD57+ T cells (not recorded which) from PBMCs. The CDR3 is CASSLYGGKSNEPQYF. As DNA, the CDR3 is TGTGCCAGCAGCTTATATGGGGGGAAGAGCAATGAGCCCCAGTACTTC.